This is a list of T cell receptor beta chains from one sample in a study of shared clonotypes between healthy human individuals. Using immunoSEQ multiplex PCR, the repertoire was profiled, and TCRdb retains in-frame clones only, with some absent. Altogether about 1 million clones are present, about 75% being singletons, with the ten largest covering around 1.5%. Sequenced sample: memory CD4+ T cells sorted from blood. Source of these receptors: a man between 18 and 35 years old in good health. Each CDR3 is given with its conserved first and last residue. Fields, in order: J gene, D gene, V gene, clone size, CDR3 protein, CDR3 DNA. The D gene is left open where the match is weak. Clone sizes are given selectively: once, few, many, or a class where the clone is expanded.

j_gene: TRBJ2-7; d_gene: -; v_gene: TRBV12-2; abundance: -; CDR3aa: CASRLGTASLREQYF; CDR3nt: TGTGCAAGTCGCTTAGGTACAGCGTCCCTGAGGGAGCAGTACTTC
j_gene: TRBJ2-5; d_gene: -; v_gene: TRBV5-6; abundance: -; CDR3aa: CASSLVVGETQYF; CDR3nt: TGTGCCAGCAGCTTGGTCGTAGGAGAGACCCAGTACTTC
j_gene: TRBJ2-5; d_gene: -; v_gene: TRBV5-1; abundance: -; CDR3aa: CASSVGQPQETQYF; CDR3nt: TGCGCCAGCAGCGTGGGTCAGCCCCAAGAGACCCAGTACTTC
j_gene: TRBJ2-3; d_gene: -; v_gene: TRBV2; abundance: once; CDR3aa: CASSDPGGSTDTQYF; CDR3nt: TGTGCCAGCAGTGACCCCGGAGGGAGCACAGATACGCAGTATTTT
j_gene: TRBJ2-3; d_gene: TRBD2; v_gene: TRBV15; abundance: -; CDR3aa: CATSERTSGGHTQYF; CDR3nt: TGTGCCACCAGCGAAAGGACTAGCGGGGGGCATACGCAGTATTTT
j_gene: TRBJ2-5; d_gene: TRBD2; v_gene: TRBV7-2; abundance: -; CDR3aa: CASSQGLAGGETQYF; CDR3nt: TGTGCCAGCAGCCAGGGACTAGCGGGTGGAGAGACCCAGTACTTC
j_gene: TRBJ2-7; d_gene: -; v_gene: TRBV2; abundance: -; CDR3aa: CASSADLYEQYF; CDR3nt: TGTGCCAGCAGTGCGGACCTCTACGAGCAGTACTTC
j_gene: TRBJ2-7; d_gene: -; v_gene: TRBV6-4; abundance: few; CDR3aa: CASKGDIYEQYF; CDR3nt: TGTGCCAGCAAGGGGGATATCTACGAGCAGTACTTC
j_gene: TRBJ2-7; d_gene: TRBD2; v_gene: TRBV2; abundance: -; CDR3aa: CASRGLAGVYEQYF; CDR3nt: TGTGCCAGCAGGGGACTAGCGGGCGTCTACGAGCAGTACTTC
j_gene: TRBJ1-1; d_gene: -; v_gene: TRBV7-3; abundance: -; CDR3aa: CASSLQRNTEAFF; CDR3nt: TGTGCCAGCAGCCTACAGCGGAACACTGAAGCTTTCTTT
j_gene: TRBJ1-5; d_gene: -; v_gene: TRBV30; abundance: -; CDR3aa: CAWGGQFNQPQHF; CDR3nt: TGTGCCTGGGGCGGACAGTTCAATCAGCCCCAGCATTTT
j_gene: TRBJ1-1; d_gene: TRBD1; v_gene: TRBV25-1; abundance: few; CDR3aa: CASIGLTGRTEAFF; CDR3nt: TGTGCCAGCATAGGGTTGACAGGGCGGACTGAAGCTTTCTTT
j_gene: TRBJ2-7; d_gene: -; v_gene: TRBV14; abundance: -; CDR3aa: CASSQINRGLRYF; CDR3nt: TGTGCCAGCAGCCAAATTAACCGGGGCCTACGGTACTTC
j_gene: TRBJ1-4; d_gene: -; v_gene: TRBV15; abundance: -; CDR3aa: CATSGRSLEKLFF; CDR3nt: TGTGCCACCAGCGGACGGAGTCTTGAAAAACTGTTTTTT
j_gene: TRBJ2-3; d_gene: -; v_gene: TRBV7-9; abundance: -; CDR3aa: CASNPRGDTQYF; CDR3nt: TGTGCCAGCAACCCCCGGGGAGATACGCAGTATTTT
j_gene: TRBJ1-2; d_gene: -; v_gene: TRBV28; abundance: -; CDR3aa: CASSWRGHGYTF; CDR3nt: TGTGCCAGCAGCTGGAGGGGCCATGGCTACACCTTC
j_gene: TRBJ1-4; d_gene: -; v_gene: TRBV5-1; abundance: few; CDR3aa: CASSYTGTATNEKLFF; CDR3nt: TGCGCCAGCAGCTATACAGGGACTGCAACTAATGAAAAACTGTTTTTT
j_gene: TRBJ1-5; d_gene: -; v_gene: TRBV28; abundance: many; CDR3aa: CASTLSQGSTQPQHF; CDR3nt: TGTGCCAGCACCCTTTCCCAGGGTTCTACTCAGCCCCAGCATTTT
j_gene: TRBJ1-2; d_gene: -; v_gene: TRBV2; abundance: once; CDR3aa: CASSEGQTLLGGYTF; CDR3nt: TGTGCCAGCAGTGAAGGACAGACCCTTTTGGGGGGCTACACCTTC
j_gene: TRBJ2-3; d_gene: TRBD2; v_gene: TRBV27; abundance: few; CDR3aa: CASSPQSRLAGGRDTQYF; CDR3nt: TGTGCCAGCAGTCCACAATCACGACTAGCGGGGGGGAGAGATACGCAGTATTTT
j_gene: TRBJ1-1; d_gene: TRBD1; v_gene: TRBV5-1; abundance: -; CDR3aa: CASSPGQTNTEAFF; CDR3nt: TGCGCCAGCAGCCCGGGACAGACGAACACTGAAGCTTTCTTT
j_gene: TRBJ1-5; d_gene: TRBD1; v_gene: TRBV6-5; abundance: -; CDR3aa: CASRRGQDQPQHF; CDR3nt: TGTGCCTCCAGAAGGGGACAGGATCAGCCCCAGCATTTT
j_gene: TRBJ2-5; d_gene: TRBD2; v_gene: TRBV10-3; abundance: -; CDR3aa: CAIRDSGGAGETQYF; CDR3nt: TGTGCCATCCGAGATAGCGGGGGGGCCGGAGAGACCCAGTACTTC
j_gene: TRBJ1-1; d_gene: -; v_gene: TRBV7-2; abundance: -; CDR3aa: CASSPGTRAPGAFF; CDR3nt: TGTGCCAGCAGCCCGGGGACCAGGGCCCCTGGAGCTTTCTTT
j_gene: TRBJ2-1; d_gene: -; v_gene: TRBV4-1; abundance: -; CDR3aa: CASSQLNILAGGYNDEQFF; CDR3nt: TGCGCCAGCAGCCAACTGAACATCCTAGCTGGGGGCTACAATGATGAGCAGTTCTTC
j_gene: TRBJ2-7; d_gene: -; v_gene: TRBV5-1; abundance: -; CDR3aa: CASSLSGGTYEQYF; CDR3nt: TGCGCCAGCAGCTTGTCAGGTGGAACCTACGAGCAGTACTTC
j_gene: TRBJ1-1; d_gene: -; v_gene: TRBV11-2; abundance: -; CDR3aa: CASSSLGEGTEAFF; CDR3nt: TGTGCCAGCAGCTCCCTTGGGGAGGGCACTGAAGCTTTCTTT
j_gene: TRBJ2-3; d_gene: -; v_gene: TRBV25-1; abundance: -; CDR3aa: CASSESQRPMGDTQYF; CDR3nt: TGTGCCAGCAGTGAATCGCAGCGCCCGATGGGAGATACGCAGTATTTT
j_gene: TRBJ1-5; d_gene: -; v_gene: TRBV7-2; abundance: -; CDR3aa: CASSLGGEQPQHF; CDR3nt: TGTGCCAGCAGCTTAGGGGGTGAACAGCCCCAGCATTTT
j_gene: TRBJ1-2; d_gene: -; v_gene: TRBV23-1; abundance: -; CDR3aa: CASSPGFLTLQGFYGYTF; CDR3nt: TGCGCCAGCAGTCCAGGGTTTTTAACGCTCCAGGGGTTTTATGGCTACACCTTC
j_gene: TRBJ1-4; d_gene: TRBD1; v_gene: TRBV6-5; abundance: -; CDR3aa: CASKLQGKLGEKLFF; CDR3nt: TGTGCCAGCAAATTACAGGGGAAACTTGGCGAAAAACTGTTTTTT
j_gene: TRBJ1-6; d_gene: -; v_gene: TRBV19; abundance: -; CDR3aa: CASSIGTASGPLHF; CDR3nt: TGTGCCAGTAGTATAGGCACGGCGTCGGGGCCCCTCCACTTT
j_gene: TRBJ2-7; d_gene: TRBD2; v_gene: TRBV28; abundance: -; CDR3aa: CASTRKRGGYEQYF; CDR3nt: TGTGCCAGCACACGTAAGCGGGGGGGCTACGAGCAGTACTTC
j_gene: TRBJ1-5; d_gene: TRBD1; v_gene: TRBV9; abundance: -; CDR3aa: CASSVGGQGNQPQHF; CDR3nt: TGTGCCAGCAGCGTAGGGGGACAGGGCAATCAGCCCCAGCATTTT
j_gene: TRBJ2-7; d_gene: -; v_gene: TRBV4-1; abundance: -; CDR3aa: CASSQSRVLEQYF; CDR3nt: TGCGCCAGCAGCCAAAGCCGAGTACTCGAGCAGTACTTC
j_gene: TRBJ2-1; d_gene: -; v_gene: TRBV7-2; abundance: few; CDR3aa: CASSLVVGAGEQFF; CDR3nt: TGTGCCAGCAGCTTAGTGGTCGGAGCAGGCGAGCAGTTCTTC
j_gene: TRBJ2-1; d_gene: TRBD1; v_gene: TRBV5-5; abundance: -; CDR3aa: CASSLQGAEYNEQFF; CDR3nt: TGTGCCAGCAGCTTGCAGGGGGCTGAATACAATGAGCAGTTCTTC
j_gene: TRBJ1-2; d_gene: -; v_gene: TRBV6-1; abundance: -; CDR3aa: CASSEGVGYGYTF; CDR3nt: TGTGCCAGCAGCGAGGGGGTCGGCTATGGCTACACCTTC
j_gene: TRBJ2-6; d_gene: TRBD1; v_gene: TRBV2; abundance: -; CDR3aa: CASSPGTGSSGANVLTF; CDR3nt: TGTGCCAGCAGTCCCGGGACAGGAAGCTCTGGGGCCAACGTCCTGACTTTC
j_gene: TRBJ2-4; d_gene: TRBD1; v_gene: TRBV19; abundance: -; CDR3aa: CASSVTGAPNIQYF; CDR3nt: TGTGCCAGTAGTGTAACAGGGGCCCCAAACATTCAGTACTTC